The 22 T cell receptor beta chains in this list originate from one sample, sequenced in a study of blood T cell repertoires in COVID-19. Method: immunoSEQ multiplex PCR; TCRdb's copy keeps in-frame clones and lacks some. The repertoire holds a few hundred thousand clones, with roughly 89% as singletons. Sequencing used peripheral blood. Receptor source: a man aged 25 to 45 with acute or convalescent COVID-19.

V usage is TRBV11-2 and J usage is TRBJ2-7; 10 bases fit TRBD2. V lost 5 bases to trimming and J lost 7 bases; unmatched junction nucleotides: 11. Germline V gives CDR1 SGHAT, CDR2 FQNNGV. The CDR3 contains 15 residues. The CDR3 DNA is TGTGCCAGCAGCAGTCTGTCCAGCGGGGGGGATGAGCAGTACTTC. It translates to CASSSLSSGGDEQYF. The full variable domain, rest sourced from reference TRBV11-2 and TRBJ2-7, is EAGVAQSPRYKIIEKRQSVAFWCNPISGHATLYWYQQILGQGPKLLIQFQNNGVVDDSQLPKDRFSAERLKGVDSTLKIQPAKLEDSAVYLCASSSLSSGGDEQYFGPGTRLTVT.

V and J are TRBV7-9 and TRBJ1-4, with D unclear. The CDR3 contains 14 residues. Germline V gene data show CDR1 as SEHNR and CDR2 as FQNEAQ (reference sequence). The V gene lost 1 base and the J gene lost 8 bases, with 11 bases spanning the gap. The CDR3 region has the DNA TGTGCCAGCAGCTTAGGGCGGAGTCGCGAAAAACTGTTTTTT. Translating it yields CASSLGRSREKLFF.

This clone turned up a few times. The V and J genes are TRBV5-1 and TRBJ2-7; 10 bases fit TRBD1. The CDR3 is 14 residues long. Losses at the gene ends were 3 bases for V and 7 bases for J; bases not matched to a gene: 7. Germline lookup yields CDR1 SGHRS and CDR2 YFSETQ. The CDR3 sequence is CASSSTGQGREQYF. The CDR3, as DNA: TGCGCCAGCAGCTCCACGGGACAGGGGAGGGAGCAGTACTTC.

The genes are TRBV3-1 (or the pseudogene TRBV3-2) and TRBJ2-3, with D possibly TRBD2 on 7 matching bases. The CDR3 sequence is 16 residues long. Trimming stripped 6 bases from V and 4 bases from J, with 20 bases between. Per the germline V gene, CDR1 is LGHDT and CDR2 is YNNKEL (reference sequence). DNA of the CDR3: TGTGCCAGCAGTCAGGGTGCGGGGGCCTCGGCAGATACGCAGTATTTT. As protein: CASSQGAGASADTQYF.

This clone was recorded at least ten times. The CDR3 bases are TGTGCCAGCAGCGTAAGCGGGGGTAACGGGGAGCTGTTTTTT. As protein: CASSVSGGNGELFF. J is TRBJ2-2 and V is TRBV9; the match to TRBD2 covers 8 bases. Trimming took 1 base from V and 7 from J; bases not matched to a gene: 3. CDR1 is SGDLS, CDR2 YYNGEE, per germline. The CDR3 extends over 14 amino acids.

In this sample, this clone turned up a few times. The chain is built from TRBV6-6 and TRBJ1-1; weak D call: TRBD1 (6 bases). The CDR3 sequence is 14 residues long. With 2 bases removed from V and 4 bases from J, the gap between germline ends came to 11 bases. The germline V gene encodes CDR1 MNHNY and CDR2 SVGAGI (reference sequence). The CDR3 DNA reads as TGTGCCAGCAGTTACGCCGGGGGGCTCACTGAAGCTTTCTTT. Protein product: CASSYAGGLTEAFF.

The genes are TRBV18 and TRBJ1-5; TRBD1 is a possible D gene (5 bases). V dropped 4 bases and J dropped 5 bases, with 9 bases sitting between them. Germline assignment: CDR1 KGHSH and CDR2 LQKENI. The CDR3 covers 13 residues. CDR3 coding DNA: TGTGCCAGCTCACTACAGGAATATCAGCCCCAGCATTTT. It translates to CASSLQEYQPQHF.

The CDR3 sequence: CASSERTGGNSPLHF. CDR3 bases: TGTGCCAGCAGTGAGAGGACCGGGGGAAATTCACCCCTCCACTTT. The chain has TRBV2 and TRBJ1-6; D possibly corresponds to TRBD1 (5 bases). Germline V gives CDR1 SNHLY, CDR2 FYNNEI. CDR3 length: 15 amino acids. The V and J ends lost 3 bases and 7 bases respectively, with 13 bases between them.

The V and J genes are TRBV29-1 and TRBJ1-1; maybe TRBD1 (5 bases). The V end lost 5 bases, the J end lost 1 base, and 11 bases lay between the germline ends. The CDR3 has 13 amino acids. Per the germline V gene, CDR1 is SQVTM and CDR2 is ANQGSEA. CDR3 sequence reads: CSVNQGKNTEAFF. The CDR3 coding sequence is TGCAGCGTTAATCAGGGTAAGAACACTGAAGCTTTCTTT.

J is TRBJ1-2 and V is TRBV5-6, with D maybe TRBD1 (6 bases). The CDR3 is 13 amino acids. Germline V gene data show CDR1 as SGHDT and CDR2 as YYEEEE. V gave up 4 bases and J gave up 4 bases, with 11 bases separating them. The CDR3 region is CASSPDRSYGYTF. Written as DNA, the CDR3 is TGTGCCAGCAGCCCCGACAGGTCCTATGGCTACACCTTC.

The chain carries TRBV11-1 and TRBJ1-1; D perhaps matches TRBD1 (5 bases). With 1 base removed from V and 3 bases from J, the gap between germline ends came to 12 bases. The CDR3 spans 15 residues. The V gene's germline CDR1 is SGHAT and CDR2 FQDESV (reference sequence). In DNA form, the CDR3 reads TGTGCCAGCAGCTTAGGTCAGACAGCCTACACTGAAGCTTTCTTT. Translated: CASSLGQTAYTEAFF.

The chain joins TRBV5-1 to TRBJ1-5, with TRBD1 matching over 7 bases. The germline V gene encodes CDR1 SGHRS and CDR2 YFSETQ. The CDR3 length is 15 residues. Losses at the gene ends were 3 bases for V and 0 bases for J; bases not matched to a gene: 3. This CDR3 reads CASSSTGNSNQPQHF. The CDR3 DNA follows: TGCGCCAGCAGCTCGACAGGGAATAGCAATCAGCCCCAGCATTTT.

This rearrangement joins TRBV9 to TRBJ2-1, with 11 bases aligning to TRBD2. CDR1 is SGDLS and CDR2 is YYNGEE in the germline V gene. J gave up 5 bases and V 3 bases, and 4 bases lay outside the gene matches. The CDR3 contains 15 residues. This chain's CDR3 is CASSETSGAHNEQFF. As DNA, the CDR3 is TGTGCCAGCAGCGAGACTAGCGGGGCTCACAATGAGCAGTTCTTC. Full variable domain (rest looked up from reference TRBV9 and TRBJ2-1): DSGVTQTPKHLITATGQRVTLRCSPRSGDLSVYWYQQSLDQGLQFLIQYYNGEERAKGNILERFSAQQFPDLHSELNLSSLELGDSALYFCASSETSGAHNEQFFGPGTRLTVL.

In the case of this clone: Other DNA sequences of this sample code for an identical CDR3. The chain is built from TRBV7-3 and TRBJ2-1; TRBD2 matches 12 bases. After removal of 5 bases from V and 7 bases from J, the junction contained 3 bases not matched to a gene. The CDR3 totals 14 residues. CDR1 is SGHTA and CDR2 is FQGTGA in the germline V gene. The CDR3, as DNA: TGTGCCAGCAGCCTAGCGGGAGGGGGTAATGAGCAGTTCTTC. This encodes CASSLAGGGNEQFF.

This chain joins TRBV19 and TRBJ1-4; TRBD1 agrees at 7 bases. The V gene's germline CDR1 is LNHDA and CDR2 SQIVND (reference sequence). The CDR3 covers 14 residues. Trimming removed 10 bases from V and 4 bases from J; junction bases left unmatched: 9. The CDR3 sequence: CATRSGQINEKLFF. The DNA of the CDR3 is TGTGCCACCAGGTCGGGACAGATTAATGAAAAACTGTTTTTT.

The V and J genes are TRBV18 and TRBJ1-4; possibly TRBD1 for D (6 bases). The V end lost 2 bases, the J end lost 8 bases, and 6 bases lay between the germline ends. Germline V gene lookup returns CDR1 KGHSH and CDR2 LQKENI. The CDR3 is 12 amino acids. DNA for the CDR3: TGTGCCAGCTCACCAAGGGGGGAAAAACTGTTTTTT. Residues: CASSPRGEKLFF.

As for this clone: The junction departs from the called germline gene at one end, perhaps through a read error. The chain is built from TRBV30 and TRBJ2-1, with a possible D match to TRBD1 (6 bases). This CDR3 region has 12 residues. CDR1 is GTSNPN, CDR2 SVGIG, per germline (reference sequence). CDR3 amino acids: CAWSVQGGHRLF. In nucleotides, the CDR3 is TGTGCCTGGAGTGTACAGGGTGGTCATCGGCTCTTC.

This chain uses TRBV27 with TRBJ2-1; 7 nucleotides align to TRBD2. V lost 1 base to trimming and J lost 7 bases; unmatched junction nucleotides: 13. There are 17 residues in the CDR3. Germline V lookup: CDR1 MNHEY, CDR2 SMNVEV (reference sequence). CDR3 nucleotides: TGTGCCAGCAGTTTATTTTTGAGCGGGACGAAGAGAAATGAGCAGTTCTTC. Translating gives CASSLFLSGTKRNEQFF.

The gene calls are TRBV5-1 and TRBJ1-2, with D possibly being TRBD1 (6 bases). V lost 0 bases to trimming and J lost 2 bases, with 8 bases between them. The CDR3 loop spans 14 amino acids. CDR1 is SGHRS, CDR2 YFSETQ, per germline. CDR3 sequence reads: CASSLGTVNYGYTF. The CDR3 nucleotides read TGCGCCAGCAGCTTGGGGACAGTAAACTATGGCTACACCTTC. The full variable domain, completed using reference TRBV5-1 and TRBJ1-2, is KAGVTQTPRYLIKTRGQQVTLSCSPISGHRSVSWYQQTPGQGLQFLFEYFSETQRNKGNFPGRFSGRQFSNSRSEMNVSTLELGDSALYLCASSLGTVNYGYTFGSGTRLTVV.

The chain is built from TRBV2 and TRBJ1-1, with D possibly being TRBD1 (5 bases). This CDR3 has 15 residues. Trimming removed 6 bases from V and 0 bases from J, with 14 bases in between. Germline V lookup: CDR1 SNHLY, CDR2 FYNNEI. The CDR3 region is CASSREKGLNTEAFF. CDR3 nucleotides: TGTGCCAGCAGCAGGGAAAAGGGGTTGAACACTGAAGCTTTCTTT.

This chain connects TRBV9 to TRBJ2-1; D might be TRBD2 (6 bases). Trimming removed 2 bases from V and 5 bases from J, with 8 bases in between. The CDR3 has 13 residues. Germline loops: CDR1 SGDLS, CDR2 YYNGEE. CDR3 in amino acids: CASSVRLDNEQFF. CDR3 sequence (DNA): TGTGCCAGCAGCGTCCGACTAGACAATGAGCAGTTCTTC. Full variable domain (outside the CDR3, taken from reference TRBV9 and TRBJ2-1): DSGVTQTPKHLITATGQRVTLRCSPRSGDLSVYWYQQSLDQGLQFLIQYYNGEERAKGNILERFSAQQFPDLHSELNLSSLELGDSALYFCASSVRLDNEQFFGPGTRLTVL.

The chain employs TRBV11-3 and TRBJ1-3; no clear D gene. V was trimmed by 8 bases and J by 3 bases, leaving 5 bases between them. The CDR3 runs 11 residues. Germline CDR1 SGHNT, CDR2 YENEEA. Here the CDR3 reads CASGNGNTIYF. CDR3 nucleotides: TGTGCCAGCGGCAATGGAAACACCATATATTTT.